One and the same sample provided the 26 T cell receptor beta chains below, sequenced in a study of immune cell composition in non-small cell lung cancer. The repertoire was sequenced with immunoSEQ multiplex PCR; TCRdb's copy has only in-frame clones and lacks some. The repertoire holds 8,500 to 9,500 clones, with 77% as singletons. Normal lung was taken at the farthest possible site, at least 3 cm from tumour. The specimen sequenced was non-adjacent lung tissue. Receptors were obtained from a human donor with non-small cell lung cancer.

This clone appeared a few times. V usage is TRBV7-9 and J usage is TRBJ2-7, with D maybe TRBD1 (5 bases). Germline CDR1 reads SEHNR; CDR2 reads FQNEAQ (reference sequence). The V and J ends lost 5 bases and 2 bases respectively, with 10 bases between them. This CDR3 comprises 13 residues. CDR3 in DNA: TGTGCCAGCAGCGTCCAGGGCACCTACGAGCAGTACTTC. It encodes CASSVQGTYEQYF.

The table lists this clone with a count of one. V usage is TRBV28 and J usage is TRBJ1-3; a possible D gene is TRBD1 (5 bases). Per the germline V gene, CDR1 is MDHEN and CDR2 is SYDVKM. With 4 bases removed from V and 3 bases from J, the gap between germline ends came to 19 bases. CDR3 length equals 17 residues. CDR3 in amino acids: CASSSTLTWGGGNTIYF. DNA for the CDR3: TGTGCCAGCAGTTCCACCCTTACGTGGGGCGGTGGAAACACCATATATTTT.

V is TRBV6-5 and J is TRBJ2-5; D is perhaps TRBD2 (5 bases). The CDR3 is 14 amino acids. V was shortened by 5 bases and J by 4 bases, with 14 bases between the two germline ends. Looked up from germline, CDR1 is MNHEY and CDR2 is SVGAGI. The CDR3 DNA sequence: TGTGCCAGCAGTCTCACAGTGAGGGCAGAGACCCAGTACTTC. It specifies CASSLTVRAETQYF.

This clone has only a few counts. CDR3: CASSSTPLTYGYTF. Here the CDR3 DNA reads TGCGCCAGCAGCTCCACTCCCCTGACTTATGGCTACACCTTC. The V and J genes are TRBV4-3 and TRBJ1-2; D ambiguous. V lost 5 bases to trimming and J lost 5 bases, with 15 bases between them. The CDR3 spans 14 residues. Germline V gives CDR1 LGHNA, CDR2 YSLEER.

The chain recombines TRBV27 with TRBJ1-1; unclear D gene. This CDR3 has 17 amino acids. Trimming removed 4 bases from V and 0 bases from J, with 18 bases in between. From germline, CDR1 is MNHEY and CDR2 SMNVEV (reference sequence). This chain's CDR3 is CASSSTQPTGLNTEAFF. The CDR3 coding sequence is TGTGCCAGCAGTTCTACGCAACCCACTGGGCTGAACACTGAAGCTTTCTTT.

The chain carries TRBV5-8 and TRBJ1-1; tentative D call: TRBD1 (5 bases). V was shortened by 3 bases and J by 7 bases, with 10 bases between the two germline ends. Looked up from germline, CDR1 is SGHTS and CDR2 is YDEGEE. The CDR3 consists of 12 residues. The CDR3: CASSSGEIEAFF. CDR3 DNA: TGTGCCAGCAGCTCGGGGGAGATTGAAGCTTTCTTT.

CDR3 coding DNA: TGTGCCAGCAGCCCCCGACAGGCCGATTCACCCCTCCACTTT. It encodes CASSPRQADSPLHF. The rearrangement links TRBV9 to TRBJ1-6, with D possibly TRBD1 on 6 matching bases. The CDR3 covers 14 residues. The V gene's germline CDR1 is SGDLS and CDR2 YYNGEE. Trimming stripped 4 bases from V and 8 bases from J, with 13 bases between.

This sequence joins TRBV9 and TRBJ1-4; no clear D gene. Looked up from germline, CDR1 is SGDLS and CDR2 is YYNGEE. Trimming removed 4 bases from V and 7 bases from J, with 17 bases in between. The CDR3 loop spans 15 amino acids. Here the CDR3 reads CASSPPGGYGEKLFF. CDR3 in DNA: TGTGCCAGCAGCCCCCCAGGCGGGTACGGTGAAAAACTGTTTTTT. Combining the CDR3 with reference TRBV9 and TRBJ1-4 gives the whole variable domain DSGVTQTPKHLITATGQRVTLRCSPRSGDLSVYWYQQSLDQGLQFLIQYYNGEERAKGNILERFSAQQFPDLHSELNLSSLELGDSALYFCASSPPGGYGEKLFFGSGTQLSVL.

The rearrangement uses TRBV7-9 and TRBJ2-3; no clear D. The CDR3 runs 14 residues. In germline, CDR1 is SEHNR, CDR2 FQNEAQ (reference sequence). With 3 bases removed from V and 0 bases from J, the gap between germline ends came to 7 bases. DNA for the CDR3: TGTGCCAGCAGCTTCGACTCTAGCACAGATACGCAGTATTTT. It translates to CASSFDSSTDTQYF.

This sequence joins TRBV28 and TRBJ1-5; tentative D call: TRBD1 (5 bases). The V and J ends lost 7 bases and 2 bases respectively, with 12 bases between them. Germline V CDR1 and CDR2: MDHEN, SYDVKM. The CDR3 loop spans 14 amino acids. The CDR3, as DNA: TGTGCCAGCATGGTCGGGGCAGGCAATCAGCCCCAGCATTTT. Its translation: CASMVGAGNQPQHF.

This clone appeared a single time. The CDR3: CASSLSRNQPQHF. DNA of the CDR3: TGTGCCAGCAGCTTATCCAGAAATCAGCCCCAGCATTTT. The chain links TRBV11-2 to TRBJ1-5; the D is unclear. V lost 2 bases to trimming and J lost 4 bases, with 6 bases between them. Germline-derived CDR1 and CDR2 are SGHAT and FQNNGV. CDR3 size: 13 residues.

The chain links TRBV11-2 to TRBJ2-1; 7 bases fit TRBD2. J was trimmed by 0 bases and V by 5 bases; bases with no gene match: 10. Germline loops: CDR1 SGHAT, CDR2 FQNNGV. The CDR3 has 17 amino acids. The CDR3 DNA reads TGTGCCAGCAGCGCCCGGTGGGGCGGGAGCTCCTACAATGAGCAGTTCTTC. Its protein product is CASSARWGGSSYNEQFF. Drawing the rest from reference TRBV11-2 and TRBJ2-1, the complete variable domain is EAGVAQSPRYKIIEKRQSVAFWCNPISGHATLYWYQQILGQGPKLLIQFQNNGVVDDSQLPKDRFSAERLKGVDSTLKIQPAKLEDSAVYLCASSARWGGSSYNEQFFGPGTRLTVL.

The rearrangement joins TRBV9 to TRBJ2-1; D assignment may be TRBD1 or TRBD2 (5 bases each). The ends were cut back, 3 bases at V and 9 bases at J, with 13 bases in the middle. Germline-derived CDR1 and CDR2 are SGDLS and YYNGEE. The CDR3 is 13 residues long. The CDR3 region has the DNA TGTGCCAGCAGCGCCCTGGGGGAAACTGAGCAGTTCTTC. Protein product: CASSALGETEQFF. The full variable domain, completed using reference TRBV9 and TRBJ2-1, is DSGVTQTPKHLITATGQRVTLRCSPRSGDLSVYWYQQSLDQGLQFLIQYYNGEERAKGNILERFSAQQFPDLHSELNLSSLELGDSALYFCASSALGETEQFFGPGTRLTVL.

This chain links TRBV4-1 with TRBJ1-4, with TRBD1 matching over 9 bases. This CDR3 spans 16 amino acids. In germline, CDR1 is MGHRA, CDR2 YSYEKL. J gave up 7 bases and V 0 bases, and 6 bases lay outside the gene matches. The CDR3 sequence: CASSQEGGQGGEKLFF. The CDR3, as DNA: TGCGCCAGCAGCCAAGAGGGGGGACAGGGTGGTGAAAAACTGTTTTTT.

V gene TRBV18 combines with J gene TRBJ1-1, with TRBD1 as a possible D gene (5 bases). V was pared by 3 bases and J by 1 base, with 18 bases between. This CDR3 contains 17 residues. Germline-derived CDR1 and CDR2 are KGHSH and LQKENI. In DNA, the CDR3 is TGTGCCAGCTCACCCCTCTCCATGGGGCAGGGGAACACTGAAGCTTTCTTT. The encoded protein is CASSPLSMGQGNTEAFF. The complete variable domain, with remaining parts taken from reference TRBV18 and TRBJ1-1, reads NAGVMQNPRHLVRRRGQEARLRCSPMKGHSHVYWYRQLPEEGLKFMVYLQKENIIDESGMPKERFSAEFPKEGPSILRIQQVVRGDSAAYFCASSPLSMGQGNTEAFFGQGTRLTVV.

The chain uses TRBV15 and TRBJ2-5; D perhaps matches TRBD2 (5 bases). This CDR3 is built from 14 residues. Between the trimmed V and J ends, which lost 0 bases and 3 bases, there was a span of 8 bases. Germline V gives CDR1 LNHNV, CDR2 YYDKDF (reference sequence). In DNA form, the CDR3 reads TGTGCCACCAGCAGAGATTCGGGGAAAGAGACCCAGTACTTC. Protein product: CATSRDSGKETQYF.

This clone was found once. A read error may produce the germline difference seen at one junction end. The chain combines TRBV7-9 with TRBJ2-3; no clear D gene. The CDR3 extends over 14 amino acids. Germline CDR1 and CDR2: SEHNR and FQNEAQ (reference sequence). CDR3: CASSLDQVSDTQYF. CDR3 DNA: TGTGCCAGCAGTTTAGATCAGGTATCAGATACGCAGTATTTT.

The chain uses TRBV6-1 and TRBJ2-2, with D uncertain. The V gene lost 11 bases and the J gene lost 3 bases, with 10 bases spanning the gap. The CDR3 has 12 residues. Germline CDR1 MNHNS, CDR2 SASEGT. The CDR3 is CALGKDTGELFF. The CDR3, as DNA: TGTGCCCTAGGGAAAGACACCGGGGAGCTGTTTTTT.

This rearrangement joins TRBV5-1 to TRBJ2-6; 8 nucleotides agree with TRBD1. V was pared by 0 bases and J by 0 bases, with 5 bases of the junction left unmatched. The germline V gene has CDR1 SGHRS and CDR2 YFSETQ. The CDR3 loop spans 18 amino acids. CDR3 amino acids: CASSLAGGRDSGANVLTF. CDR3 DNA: TGCGCCAGCAGCTTGGCAGGGGGCCGGGACTCTGGGGCCAACGTCCTGACTTTC. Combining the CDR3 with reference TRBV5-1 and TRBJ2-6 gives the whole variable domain KAGVTQTPRYLIKTRGQQVTLSCSPISGHRSVSWYQQTPGQGLQFLFEYFSETQRNKGNFPGRFSGRQFSNSRSEMNVSTLELGDSALYLCASSLAGGRDSGANVLTFGAGSRLTVL.

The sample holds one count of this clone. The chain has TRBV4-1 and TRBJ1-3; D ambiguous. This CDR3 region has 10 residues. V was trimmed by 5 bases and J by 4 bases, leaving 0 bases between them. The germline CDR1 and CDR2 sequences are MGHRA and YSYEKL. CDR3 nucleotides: TGCGCCAGCAGCGGAAACACCATATATTTT. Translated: CASSGNTIYF.

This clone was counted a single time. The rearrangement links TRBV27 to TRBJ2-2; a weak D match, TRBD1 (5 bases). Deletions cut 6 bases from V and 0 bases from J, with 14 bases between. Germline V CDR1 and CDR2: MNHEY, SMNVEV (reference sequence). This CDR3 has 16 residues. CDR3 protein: CASSNGHPANTGELFF. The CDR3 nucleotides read TGTGCCAGCAGCAACGGACACCCAGCGAACACCGGGGAGCTGTTTTTT.

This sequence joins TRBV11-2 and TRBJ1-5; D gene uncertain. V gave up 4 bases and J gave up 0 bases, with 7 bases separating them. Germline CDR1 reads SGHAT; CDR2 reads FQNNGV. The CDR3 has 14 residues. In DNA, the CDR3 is TGTGCCAGCAGCTCCGGCCTTAGCAATCAGCCCCAGCATTTT. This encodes CASSSGLSNQPQHF.

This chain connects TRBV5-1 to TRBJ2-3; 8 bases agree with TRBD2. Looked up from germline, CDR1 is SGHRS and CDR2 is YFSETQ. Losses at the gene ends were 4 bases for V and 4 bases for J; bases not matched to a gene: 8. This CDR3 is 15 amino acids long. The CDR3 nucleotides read TGCGCCAGCAGCAAAGTCGGGGGGGCGGCAGATACGCAGTATTTT. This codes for CASSKVGGAADTQYF.

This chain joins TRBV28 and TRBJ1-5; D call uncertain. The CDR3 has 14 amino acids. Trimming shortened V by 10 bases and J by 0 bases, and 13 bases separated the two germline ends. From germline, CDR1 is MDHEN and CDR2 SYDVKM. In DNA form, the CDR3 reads TGTGCCACTTCGTTACAATATAGCAATCAGCCCCAGCATTTT. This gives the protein CATSLQYSNQPQHF. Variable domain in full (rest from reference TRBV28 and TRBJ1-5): DVKVTQSSRYLVKRTGEKVFLECVQDMDHENMFWYRQDPGLGLRLIYFSYDVKMKEKGDIPEGYSVSREKKERFSLILESASTNQTSMYLCATSLQYSNQPQHFGDGTRLSIL.

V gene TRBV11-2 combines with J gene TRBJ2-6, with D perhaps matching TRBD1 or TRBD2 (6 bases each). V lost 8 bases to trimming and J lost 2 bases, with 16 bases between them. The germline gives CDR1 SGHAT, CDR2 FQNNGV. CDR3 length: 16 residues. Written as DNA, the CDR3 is TGTGCCAGCTCCTGGACTGGGGGGCCTGGGGCCAACGTCCTGACTTTC. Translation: CASSWTGGPGANVLTF.

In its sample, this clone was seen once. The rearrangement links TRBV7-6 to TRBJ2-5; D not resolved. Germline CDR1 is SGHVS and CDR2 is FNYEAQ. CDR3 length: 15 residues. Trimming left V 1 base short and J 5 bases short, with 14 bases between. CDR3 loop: CASSLVPAQRETQYF. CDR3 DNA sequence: TGTGCCAGCAGCTTAGTACCGGCACAGAGGGAGACCCAGTACTTC.